The clone carrying this T cell receptor (beta chain) was counted only a few times. PCR involved 60 Vbeta and 13 Jbeta primers. TCRdb's table, derived via immunoSEQ multiplex PCR, lists solely in-frame clones and lacks some. The sample shows 100,000 to 150,000 clones, approximately 78% of them seen only once. Germline V lookup: CDR1 SGHAT, CDR2 FQNNGV. The junction had 4 bases not matched to a gene; V was cut back by 5 bases and J by 5 bases. This CDR3 is 13 amino acids long. This record belongs to a study of cytomegalovirus exposure and HLA in healthy donors. This sequence joins TRBV11-2 and TRBJ2-5; 8 positions agree with TRBD1. The sample comprised PBMCs. The TCR comes from a man in his forties or fifties in good health and CMV-seronegative. The CDR3 loop is CASSADRAETQYF. For the CDR3, the DNA is TGTGCCAGCAGCGCGGACAGGGCTGAGACCCAGTACTTC.